The clone carrying this T cell receptor gamma chain has ten or more counts. The antigen is undetermined. TCRdb attributes to this sequence the protein of a much larger clone, which differs from the DNA translation at residue 8; a read error is likely, and the protein displayed is translated from the DNA. The record originates from a study of γδ T cells in repeated Plasmodium falciparum infection. Study-level results: Waves of new clonotype selection appeared after repeated controlled infections in Vdelta2-negative, largely Vdelta1+, gammadelta T cells.

TCRdb reran clone calling via CATT on the multiplex PCR reads. The table includes roughly 27,000 gamma-chain clones, 3% detected once. Bulk repertoires came from Vgamma9/Vdelta2+ or Vdelta2-negative gammadelta T cells flow-sorted from PBMC. CDR3 size: 12 residues. Germline V gene lookup returns CDR1 EGSNGY and CDR2 YDSYNSKV. This sequence joins TRGV2 and TRGJ1 or TRGJ2. The J gene, left out of TCRdb, was set here by checking the DNA against germline. Sequenced: gamma-delta T cells from blood. The receptor was derived from a pool of human donors (malaria-infected and uninfected, not separated). The CDR3 reads CATWDGYHKKLF. The CDR3 nucleotides read TGTGCCACCTGGGACGGTTATCATAAGAAACTCTTT.